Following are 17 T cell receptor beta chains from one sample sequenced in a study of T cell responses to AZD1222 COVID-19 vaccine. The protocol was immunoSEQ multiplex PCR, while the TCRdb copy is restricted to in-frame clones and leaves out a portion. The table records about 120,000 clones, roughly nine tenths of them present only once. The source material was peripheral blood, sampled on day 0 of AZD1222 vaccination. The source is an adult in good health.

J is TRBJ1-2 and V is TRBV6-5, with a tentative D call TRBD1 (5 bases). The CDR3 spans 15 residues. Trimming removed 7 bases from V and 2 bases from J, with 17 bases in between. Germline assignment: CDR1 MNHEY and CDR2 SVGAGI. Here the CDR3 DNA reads TGTGCCAGCAAATGGAACACCCGGGACAACTATGGCTACACCTTC. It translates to CASKWNTRDNYGYTF.

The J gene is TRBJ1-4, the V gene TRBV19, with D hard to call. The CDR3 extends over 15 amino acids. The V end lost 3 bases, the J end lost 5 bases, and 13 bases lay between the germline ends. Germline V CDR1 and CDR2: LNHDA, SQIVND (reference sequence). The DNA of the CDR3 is TGTGCCAGTAGTATGACTAATGGTTTCAATGAAAAACTGTTTTTT. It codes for CASSMTNGFNEKLFF.

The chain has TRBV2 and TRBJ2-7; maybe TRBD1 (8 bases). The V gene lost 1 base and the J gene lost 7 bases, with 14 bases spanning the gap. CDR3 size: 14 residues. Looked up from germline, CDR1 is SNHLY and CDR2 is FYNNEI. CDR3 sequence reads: CASSEDRGGREQYF. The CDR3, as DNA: TGTGCCAGCAGTGAAGACAGGGGGGGAAGGGAGCAGTACTTC.

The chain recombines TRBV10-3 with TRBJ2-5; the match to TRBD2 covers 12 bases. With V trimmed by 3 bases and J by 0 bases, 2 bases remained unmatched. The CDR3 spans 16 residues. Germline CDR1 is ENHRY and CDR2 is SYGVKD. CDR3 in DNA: TGTGCCATCAGTGAACTAGCGGGGGGCAACCAAGAGACCCAGTACTTC. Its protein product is CAISELAGGNQETQYF.

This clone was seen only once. As DNA, the CDR3 is TGTGCCAGCAGCCCGACAGGGGTGGGCAATCAGCCCCAGCATTTT. It codes for CASSPTGVGNQPQHF. The chain recombines TRBV3-1 (or the pseudogene TRBV3-2) with TRBJ1-5, with 8 bases fitting TRBD1. Germline V gene lookup returns CDR1 LGHDT and CDR2 YNNKEL (reference sequence). The V segment lost 4 bases and the J segment 2 bases; nucleotides outside the gene matches: 4. The CDR3 has 15 residues.

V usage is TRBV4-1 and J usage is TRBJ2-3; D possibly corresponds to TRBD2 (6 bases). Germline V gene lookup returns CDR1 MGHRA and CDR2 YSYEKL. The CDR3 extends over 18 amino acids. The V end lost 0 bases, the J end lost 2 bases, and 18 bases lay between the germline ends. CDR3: CASSQEGGRAGLTDTQYF. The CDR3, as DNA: TGCGCCAGCAGCCAAGAGGGGGGTAGGGCCGGACTCACAGATACGCAGTATTTT.

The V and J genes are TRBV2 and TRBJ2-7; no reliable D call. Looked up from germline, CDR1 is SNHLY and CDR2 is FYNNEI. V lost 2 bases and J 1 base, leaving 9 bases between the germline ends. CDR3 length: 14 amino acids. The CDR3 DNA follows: TGTGCCAGCAGTGAAACCAGGAAATCCTACGAGCAGTACTTC. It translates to CASSETRKSYEQYF. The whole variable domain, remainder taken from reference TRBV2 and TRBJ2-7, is EPEVTQTPSHQVTQMGQEVILRCVPISNHLYFYWYRQILGQKVEFLVSFYNNEISEKSEIFDDQFSVERPDGSNFTLKIRSTKLEDSAMYFCASSETRKSYEQYFGPGTRLTVT.

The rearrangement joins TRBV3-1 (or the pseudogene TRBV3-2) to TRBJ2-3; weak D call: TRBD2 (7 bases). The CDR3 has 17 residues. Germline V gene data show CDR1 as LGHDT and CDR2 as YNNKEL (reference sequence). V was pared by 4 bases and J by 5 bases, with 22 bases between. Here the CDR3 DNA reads TGTGCCAGCAGCCGCCTAGGGGGAGCCGGGGGGTTAGATACGCAGTATTTT. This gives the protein CASSRLGGAGGLDTQYF.

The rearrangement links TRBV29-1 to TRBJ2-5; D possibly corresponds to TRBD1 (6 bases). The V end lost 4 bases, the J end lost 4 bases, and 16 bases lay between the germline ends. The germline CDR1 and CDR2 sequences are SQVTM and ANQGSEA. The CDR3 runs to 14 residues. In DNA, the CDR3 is TGCAGCGTTGTGACGGACAGTTCGGGAGAGACCCAGTACTTC. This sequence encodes CSVVTDSSGETQYF. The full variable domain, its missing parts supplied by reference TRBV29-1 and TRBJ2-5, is SAVISQKPSRDICQRGTSLTIQCQVDSQVTMMFWYRQQPGQSLTLIATANQGSEATYESGFVIDKFPISRPNLTFSTLTVSNMSPEDSSIYLCSVVTDSSGETQYFGPGTRLLVL.

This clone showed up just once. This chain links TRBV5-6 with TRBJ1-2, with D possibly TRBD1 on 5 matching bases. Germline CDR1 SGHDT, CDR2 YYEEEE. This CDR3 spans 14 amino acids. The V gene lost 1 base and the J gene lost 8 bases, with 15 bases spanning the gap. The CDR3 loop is CASSLRGGSGGYTF. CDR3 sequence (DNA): TGTGCCAGCAGCTTGAGGGGTGGTAGTGGCGGCTACACCTTC.

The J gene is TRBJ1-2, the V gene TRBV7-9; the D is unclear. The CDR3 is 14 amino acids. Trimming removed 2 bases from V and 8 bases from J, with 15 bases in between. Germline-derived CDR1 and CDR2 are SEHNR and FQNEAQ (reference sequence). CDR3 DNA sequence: TGTGCCAGCAGCTTAAGTCGGACCGCGCAAGGCTACACCTTC. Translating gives CASSLSRTAQGYTF.

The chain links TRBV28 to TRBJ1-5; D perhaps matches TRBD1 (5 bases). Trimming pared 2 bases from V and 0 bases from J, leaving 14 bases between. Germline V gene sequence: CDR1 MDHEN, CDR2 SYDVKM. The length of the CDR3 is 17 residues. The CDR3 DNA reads TGTGCCAGCAGTTTACCGGTGGGGGGGGATAGCAATCAGCCCCAGCATTTT. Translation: CASSLPVGGDSNQPQHF. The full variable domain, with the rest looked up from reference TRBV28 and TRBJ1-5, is DVKVTQSSRYLVKRTGEKVFLECVQDMDHENMFWYRQDPGLGLRLIYFSYDVKMKEKGDIPEGYSVSREKKERFSLILESASTNQTSMYLCASSLPVGGDSNQPQHFGDGTRLSIL.

CDR3 nucleotide sequence: TGTGCCAGCAGTGAAGAGGCCCTGAACACCGGGGAGCTGTTTTTT. This encodes CASSEEALNTGELFF. The V and J genes are TRBV2 and TRBJ2-2; D unclear. Deletions cut 1 base from V and 1 base from J, with 7 bases between. Germline V lookup: CDR1 SNHLY, CDR2 FYNNEI. This CDR3 has 15 amino acids. Drawing the rest from reference TRBV2 and TRBJ2-2, the complete variable domain is EPEVTQTPSHQVTQMGQEVILRCVPISNHLYFYWYRQILGQKVEFLVSFYNNEISEKSEIFDDQFSVERPDGSNFTLKIRSTKLEDSAMYFCASSEEALNTGELFFGEGSRLTVL.

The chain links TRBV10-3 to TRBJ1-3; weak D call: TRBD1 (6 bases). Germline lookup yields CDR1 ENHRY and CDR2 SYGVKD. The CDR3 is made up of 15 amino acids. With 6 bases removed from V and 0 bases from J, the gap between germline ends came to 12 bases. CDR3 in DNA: TGTGCCATCAGCGAAACAGGGCTCTCTGGAAACACCATATATTTT. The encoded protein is CAISETGLSGNTIYF.

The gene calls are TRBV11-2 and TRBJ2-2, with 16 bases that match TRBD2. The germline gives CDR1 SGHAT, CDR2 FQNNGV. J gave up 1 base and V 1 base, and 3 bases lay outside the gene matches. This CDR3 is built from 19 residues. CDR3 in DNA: TGTGCCAGCAGCTTAGGGGGACTAGCGGGAGGGTTGAACACCGGGGAGCTGTTTTTT. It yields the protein CASSLGGLAGGLNTGELFF.

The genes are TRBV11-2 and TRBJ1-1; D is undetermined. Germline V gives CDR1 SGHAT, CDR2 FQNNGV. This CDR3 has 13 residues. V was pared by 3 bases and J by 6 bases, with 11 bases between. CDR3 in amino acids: CASSFTLGAEAFF. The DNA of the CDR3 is TGTGCCAGCAGCTTTACATTAGGCGCTGAAGCTTTCTTT.

Here the CDR3 DNA reads TGTGCCAGCAGTGAGACACCTAACTATGGCTACACCTTC. It specifies CASSETPNYGYTF. V gene TRBV2 combines with J gene TRBJ1-2; unclear D gene. Deletions cut 3 bases from V and 0 bases from J, with 5 bases between. The CDR3 extends over 13 amino acids. CDR1 SNHLY and CDR2 FYNNEI come from the germline V gene.